This T cell receptor beta chain was captured by sequencing in a study of cytomegalovirus exposure and HLA in healthy donors. This clone showed up just once. Its antigen is not identified. CDR1 is SNHLY, CDR2 FYNNEI, per germline. The CDR3 runs to 15 residues. V was clipped by 10 bases and J by 4 bases, with 19 bases between them. Both 60 Vbeta primers and 13 Jbeta primers went into the PCR. Clones were sequenced by immunoSEQ multiplex PCR, and TCRdb holds only the in-frame ones, with some missing. Here the sample spans about 190,000 clones, around 75% being singletons. Whole-study results and caveats: Reportedly, fewer N-insertions than the approximately 680-donor mean appeared in an Asian-associated ancestry cluster in a later analysis.

The source is a woman under 40 in good health and CMV-seropositive. The chain combines TRBV2 with TRBJ2-2; a weak D match, TRBD1 (6 bases). The source material was PBMCs. CDR3 coding DNA: TGTGCCAAGGGGCGACAAGGGGGATTCACCGGGGAGCTGTTTTTT. Translation gives CAKGRQGGFTGELFF.